This TCR beta chain was sequenced in a study of T cells in Graves' hyperthyroidism and ophthalmopathy (dated by TCRdb to between 2018 and 2021). In the study overall: Peripheral blood was collected at initial diagnosis, before any treatment. TCR V-J signatures able to tell the groups apart were searched for in a discovery cohort of some 97 patients, of whom more than 40 had Graves' ophthalmopathy and around 56 had stable Graves' hyperthyroidism. Prospective prediction of ophthalmopathy was tested in an independent validation cohort consisting of about 20 hyperthyroidism patients and approximately 16 patients who later progressed to ophthalmopathy. The roughly 100 discovery patients were randomly split 7:3 into training and test sets. Thyroid tissue and blood T-cell repertoires from roughly six Graves' hyperthyroidism patients were also compared in the study. Following sampling, methimazole starting at 30 mg daily was given to hyperthyroidism patients, and high-dose intravenous methylprednisolone was given to ophthalmopathy patients. TCR Vbeta CDR3 sequencing of some 140 peripheral blood samples (approximately 44 ophthalmopathy, 75 to 85 hyperthyroidism and some 17 progressor patients) is reported in the paper. The full study reports these points: In validation, progression to ophthalmopathy was predicted by the model with 70.59% sensitivity and 72.22% specificity, a median of about 6 months before onset. In cross-validation, a model built on a 13 V-J signature told ophthalmopathy apart from stable hyperthyroidism with approximately 90% sensitivity and approximately 84% specificity, and in testing the same model reached 80%/75%. Sample size was not statistically predetermined, and blinding of investigators to group allocation was not performed. Most expanded thyroid clonotypes (frequency above 0.001) were also detected in blood, a finding suggesting that blood repertoires may reflect thyroid immune responses.

To note about this clonotype: Its antigen remains undetermined. The junction departs from germline at one end; a sequencing error may be responsible.

From the cysteine up to the phenylalanine, the CDR3 has a length of 14 residues. Of all the DNA, just the CDR3 is kept, 42 bases in frame from base 1. CDR1 and CDR2, looked up from the germline V gene (reference sequence), are DFQATT and SNEGSKA. A patient counted as having stable Graves' hyperthyroidism if no progression to ophthalmopathy occurred over 18 months of follow-up. Hyperthyroidism patients were newly diagnosed, with disease duration under 2 months, and aged 18 to 65 years. The study excluded patients with uncontrolled infections, other autoimmune diseases, pregnancy or lactation. Diagnoses were based on clinical symptoms, serum thyroxine and TRAb, thyroid ultrasound and orbital computed tomography. PBMCs were isolated from about 9.2 ml of fresh peripheral blood by Ficoll-Paque density gradient centrifugation. Total RNA was extracted with Trizol reagent, and quality was checked on an Agilent 2100 Bioanalyzer.

Amplification of TCR beta CDR3 regions was carried out from RNA transcripts. The TCR CDR3 was subjected to a first round of RT-PCR using the HTBI primer set and the Qiagen OneStep RT-PCR kit. Libraries were constructed in a second round of multiplex PCR, after which size selection and purification were performed. The libraries were sequenced on an Illumina HiSeq2000 using paired-end 100 bp reads. In the original analysis: SOAPnuke was used to process the raw data, removing reads that contained adapters or uncalled bases, had a mean Phred below 15, or lacked an exact match to the constant primer or identifier. COPE v1.2.5 was used to merge high-quality paired reads, and clonotypes were defined as unique nucleotide sequences. MiTCR v1.1 was used to align clonotypes to the IMGT TRBV, TRBD and TRBJ reference segments. Analysis was restricted to V-J combinations with a frequency above 0.0001, which covered about 99% of repertoires. A TCS score was defined as the ratio between F50 (clonal expansion) and ExV (chaos), using BLOSUM62-based TCRdist between CDR3 peptides within each V-J. Welch's t-statistics and random forest reduced around 510 V-J features to about 13, which were used in a naive Bayes classifier (R e1071). The public reads were reprocessed in TCRdb via fastp at Q25 and MiXCR, keeping in-frame beta chains. Entries that share a CDR3 protein sequence are merged under the most common genes and DNA. TCRdb, rather than the study authors, made the V and J calls. A total of hundreds of thousands of distinct CDR3 sequences appear in this sample, about 13% of them only once. Around 9.2% of the sample is in the top ten clones.

This receptor was obtained from a woman aged 18-29 years with Graves' hyperthyroidism. Material for sequencing was blood. Here the chain combines TRBV20-1 and TRBJ2-4, with no D gene named confidently. The CDR3 region reads CSAQSSAAKNIQHF. The bases are TGCAGTGCCCAAAGCTCGGCGGCCAAAAACATTCAGCACTTC.